These 27 T cell receptor beta chains originate from one sample sequenced in a study of shared clonotypes between healthy human individuals (dated by TCRdb to about 2020). Receptors were amplified or captured by the immunoSEQ multiplex PCR assay. In TCRdb, the immuneACCESS table is reduced to in-frame sequences with V and J assigned. These tables do not hold every clone; where another copy was compared, an unresolved V gene accounts for under half, and the others remain unexplained. The sample profile shows about 560,000 clones; just over 75% of them were found once. Around 12% of the sample lies in the top ten. Material: PBMCs. Receptors were obtained from a woman aged 40 to 50 in good health. Some clones in this sample may be carry-over from other donors' samples.

A single count supports this clone. The chain carries TRBV7-3 and TRBJ1-5; maybe TRBD1 (5 bases). CDR3 length equals 13 residues. Germline CDR1 is SGHTA and CDR2 is FQGTGA. Trimming stripped 4 bases from V and 5 bases from J, with 9 bases between. Here the CDR3 DNA reads TGTGCCAGCAGCTGCGGGGGACATCAGCCCCAGCATTTT. It specifies CASSCGGHQPQHF. The full variable domain, rest sourced from reference TRBV7-3 and TRBJ1-5, is GAGVSQTPSNKVTEKGKYVELRCDPISGHTALYWYRQSLGQGPEFLIYFQGTGAADDSGLPNDRFFAVRPEGSVSTLKIQRTERGDSAVYLCASSCGGHQPQHFGDGTRLSIL.

The genes are TRBV11-2 and TRBJ1-3; tentative D call: TRBD1 (5 bases). Per the germline V gene, CDR1 is SGHAT and CDR2 is FQNNGV. CDR3 length equals 15 residues. V lost 3 bases to trimming and J lost 0 bases, with 9 bases between them. The CDR3 loop is CASSFPGGSGNTIYF. The CDR3 nucleotides are TGTGCCAGCAGCTTCCCGGGGGGCTCTGGAAACACCATATATTTT.

The V call is TRBV5-1, the J call TRBJ2-3; 13 nucleotides line up with TRBD2. Trimming cost V 4 bases and J 6 bases; bases outside gene matches: 2. The V gene's germline CDR1 is SGHRS and CDR2 YFSETQ. The CDR3 extends over 14 amino acids. The DNA for the CDR3 is TGCGCCAGCAGCGGACTAGCGGGAGAGGATACGCAGTATTTT. Amino acids: CASSGLAGEDTQYF.

This chain joins TRBV30 and TRBJ2-7; possible D gene TRBD2, 6 bases. The CDR3 contains 12 residues. Trimming removed 4 bases from V and 2 bases from J, with 9 bases in between. Germline loops: CDR1 GTSNPN, CDR2 SVGIG (reference sequence). As DNA, the CDR3 is TGTGCCTGGACCGGAGGGACCTACGAGCAGTACTTC. It yields the protein CAWTGGTYEQYF.

The chain is built from TRBV5-4 and TRBJ2-7; 9 bases map to TRBD2. The CDR3 consists of 15 residues. Germline CDR1 is SGHNT and CDR2 is YYREEE (reference sequence). The V gene end was trimmed by 4 bases and the J gene end by 3 bases; junction bases not matched to a gene: 8. This chain's CDR3 is CASSTPGTSHYEQYF. CDR3 bases: TGTGCCAGCAGCACTCCCGGGACTAGCCACTACGAGCAGTACTTC.

This rearrangement joins TRBV7-6 to TRBJ2-7, with TRBD2 matching 8 bases. The germline gives CDR1 SGHVS, CDR2 FNYEAQ. The CDR3 is 14 amino acids. Trimming took 5 bases from V and 6 from J; bases not matched to a gene: 9. CDR3 amino acids: CASSLTSGPGEQYF. Written as DNA, the CDR3 is TGTGCCAGCAGCCTAACTAGCGGCCCGGGCGAGCAGTACTTC.

The genes are TRBV9 and TRBJ2-2; 9 positions agree with TRBD1. The germline V gene has CDR1 SGDLS and CDR2 YYNGEE. Germline trimming cut 3 bases from V and 4 bases from J; bases unmatched to any gene: 10. The CDR3 loop spans 17 amino acids. This CDR3 is CASSASRDRVRTGELFF. Written as DNA, the CDR3 is TGTGCCAGCAGCGCCTCCCGGGACAGGGTTCGCACCGGGGAGCTGTTTTTT.

A single count supports this clone. This rearrangement joins TRBV20-1 to TRBJ2-5; D is unresolved. The germline V gene encodes CDR1 DFQATT and CDR2 SNEGSKA (reference sequence). The CDR3 contains 11 residues. Trimming took 5 bases from V and 3 from J, leaving 7 bases between them. The CDR3 here is CSAAAEETQYF. The CDR3 nucleotides read TGCAGTGCTGCTGCGGAAGAGACCCAGTACTTC.

In its sample, this clone was seen once. The rearrangement links TRBV7-8 to TRBJ2-6, with a possible D match to TRBD2 (8 bases). The length of the CDR3 is 20 residues. Germline V gene lookup returns CDR1 SGHVS and CDR2 FQNEAQ. With 2 bases removed from V and 0 bases from J, the gap between germline ends came to 20 bases. The CDR3 sequence: CASSLRGSGTAASGANVLTF. DNA of the CDR3: TGTGCCAGCAGCTTAAGGGGTAGCGGGACAGCTGCCTCTGGGGCCAACGTCCTGACTTTC.

This chain uses TRBV7-7 with TRBJ2-1; tentative D call: TRBD2 (6 bases). The CDR3 has 15 amino acids. Trimming took 5 bases from V and 7 from J, leaving 18 bases between them. Germline CDR1 SSHAT, CDR2 FNYEAQ (reference sequence). DNA for the CDR3: TGTGCCAGCAGCACCGGGACTGGGAGAACGAATGAGCAGTTCTTC. Its protein is CASSTGTGRTNEQFF.

This clone appeared many times. The chain is built from TRBV14 and TRBJ2-3; 8 nucleotides line up with TRBD2. The CDR3 extends over 13 amino acids. V was clipped by 8 bases and J by 3 bases; unmatched bases: 4. Germline V gives CDR1 SGHDN, CDR2 FVKESK. CDR3 in amino acids: CASQRERTDTQYF. CDR3 coding DNA: TGTGCCAGCCAGCGGGAGAGGACAGATACGCAGTATTTT.

The genes are TRBV19 and TRBJ2-3; D is uncertain. In germline, CDR1 is LNHDA, CDR2 SQIVND (reference sequence). CDR3 length: 12 amino acids. V lost 6 bases, J lost 4 bases, and 8 bases lay in between. In nucleotides, the CDR3 is TGTGCCAGTAGCAACTCGGCAGATACGCAGTATTTT. Amino acid sequence: CASSNSADTQYF.

This clone turned up a few times. This chain's CDR3 is CASSFFGGQQYF. As DNA, the CDR3 is TGTGCCAGCAGCTTCTTCGGCGGCCAGCAGTACTTC. V is TRBV5-4 and J is TRBJ2-5, with D unresolved. The CDR3 length is 12 residues. From germline, CDR1 is SGHNT and CDR2 YYREEE (reference sequence). Trimming shortened V by 2 bases and J by 11 bases, and 13 bases separated the two germline ends.

The chain couples TRBV28 to TRBJ2-7, with D possibly TRBD2 on 7 matching bases. The CDR3 loop spans 14 amino acids. V lost 8 bases and J lost 1, with 15 bases in between. CDR1 is MDHEN, CDR2 SYDVKM, per germline. The CDR3, as DNA: TGTGCCAGCGGCCCGGGGGGCGGATCCTACGAGCAGTACTTC. It codes for CASGPGGGSYEQYF.

In this sample, this clone turned up a few times. The chain recombines TRBV7-2 with TRBJ1-3, with D uncertain. The CDR3 consists of 15 residues. Germline V gene data show CDR1 as SGHTA and CDR2 as FQGNSA. Trimming shortened V by 6 bases and J by 0 bases, and 12 bases separated the two germline ends. The CDR3 sequence: CASSSDSSSGNTIYF. The CDR3, as DNA: TGTGCCAGCAGTTCTGACTCCAGCTCTGGAAACACCATATATTTT.

The chain is built from TRBV7-2 and TRBJ2-2; D is possibly TRBD1 or TRBD2 (6 bases each). Germline loops: CDR1 SGHTA, CDR2 FQGNSA. Trimming shortened V by 4 bases and J by 10 bases, and 19 bases separated the two germline ends. The CDR3 is 15 amino acids. The CDR3 DNA is TGTGCCAGCAGCTCCCATGGGGGGCAGGGATCGGAGCTGTTTTTT. This encodes CASSSHGGQGSELFF. The full variable domain, with the rest looked up from reference TRBV7-2 and TRBJ2-2, is GAGVSQSPSNKVTEKGKDVELRCDPISGHTALYWYRQSLGQGLEFLIYFQGNSAPDKSGLPSDRFSAERTGGSVSTLTIQRTQQEDSAVYLCASSSHGGQGSELFFGEGSRLTVL.

The V gene is TRBV9, the J gene TRBJ2-7, with TRBD2 identical over 7 bases. Germline lookup yields CDR1 SGDLS and CDR2 YYNGEE. Losses at the gene ends were 4 bases for V and 2 bases for J; bases not matched to a gene: 12. This CDR3 contains 16 residues. The CDR3 sequence is CASSRGGSGSTYEQYF. In nucleotides, the CDR3 is TGTGCCAGCAGCCGCGGCGGTAGCGGGTCAACCTACGAGCAGTACTTC. Variable domain in full (rest from reference TRBV9 and TRBJ2-7): DSGVTQTPKHLITATGQRVTLRCSPRSGDLSVYWYQQSLDQGLQFLIQYYNGEERAKGNILERFSAQQFPDLHSELNLSSLELGDSALYFCASSRGGSGSTYEQYFGPGTRLTVT.

J is TRBJ2-1 and V is TRBV18, with D hard to call. This CDR3 spans 15 amino acids. Trimming removed 1 base at V and 8 bases at J, with 15 bases between. In germline, CDR1 is KGHSH, CDR2 LQKENI. CDR3 in amino acids: CASSPQSHTGDEQFF. The CDR3, as DNA: TGTGCCAGCTCACCACAGAGCCACACCGGAGATGAGCAGTTCTTC.

The V gene is TRBV9, the J gene TRBJ2-5; 11 bases are a match to TRBD2. From germline, CDR1 is SGDLS and CDR2 YYNGEE. V lost 0 bases, J lost 7 bases, and 8 bases stayed unmatched. The CDR3 consists of 16 residues. As DNA, the CDR3 is TGTGCCAGCAGCGTAGAGAGACTAGCGGGAAAGGGGACCCAGTACTTC. Its protein product is CASSVERLAGKGTQYF. Combining the CDR3 with reference TRBV9 and TRBJ2-5 gives the whole variable domain DSGVTQTPKHLITATGQRVTLRCSPRSGDLSVYWYQQSLDQGLQFLIQYYNGEERAKGNILERFSAQQFPDLHSELNLSSLELGDSALYFCASSVERLAGKGTQYFGPGTRLLVL.

A single count supports this clone. J is TRBJ2-1 and V is TRBV18; tentative D call: TRBD2 (5 bases). V lost 4 bases, J lost 8 bases, and 21 bases lay in between. Germline-derived CDR1 and CDR2 are KGHSH and LQKENI. The CDR3 covers 16 residues. Here the CDR3 DNA reads TGTGCCAGCTCACAGTCTCGCGGGTCCGATCAGGATGAGCAGTTCTTC. Its protein product is CASSQSRGSDQDEQFF.

The chain uses TRBV2 and TRBJ2-1, with TRBD2 matching 13 bases. After removal of 6 bases from V and 4 bases from J, the junction contained 3 bases not matched to a gene. The germline V gene encodes CDR1 SNHLY and CDR2 FYNNEI. This CDR3 comprises 15 residues. DNA of the CDR3: TGTGCCAGCAGGACGGGACTAGCGGGATACAATGAGCAGTTCTTC. Translated: CASRTGLAGYNEQFF.

The chain uses TRBV28 and TRBJ2-1; 9 bases fit TRBD2. This CDR3 comprises 15 residues. From germline, CDR1 is MDHEN and CDR2 SYDVKM. The V segment lost 5 bases and the J segment 6 bases; nucleotides outside the gene matches: 8. CDR3 nucleotide sequence: TGTGCCAGCAGTCCTCCAGCGGGAGGCCCCAATGAGCAGTTCTTC. It specifies CASSPPAGGPNEQFF. Full variable domain (outside the CDR3, taken from reference TRBV28 and TRBJ2-1): DVKVTQSSRYLVKRTGEKVFLECVQDMDHENMFWYRQDPGLGLRLIYFSYDVKMKEKGDIPEGYSVSREKKERFSLILESASTNQTSMYLCASSPPAGGPNEQFFGPGTRLTVL.

The gene calls are TRBV5-4 and TRBJ1-1; a weak D match, TRBD1 (5 bases). The V and J ends lost 4 bases and 11 bases respectively, with 18 bases between them. The CDR3 runs to 13 residues. Germline CDR1 is SGHNT and CDR2 is YYREEE (reference sequence). The CDR3 bases are TGTGCCAGCAGCCTGGACCCAGGGTGGGACGCTTTCTTT. It yields the protein CASSLDPGWDAFF.

The chain combines TRBV29-1 with TRBJ1-2, with TRBD1 matching over 7 bases. Germline-derived CDR1 and CDR2 are SQVTM and ANQGSEA. The CDR3 is 12 amino acids. J was trimmed by 7 bases and V by 6 bases; bases with no gene match: 8. The CDR3 is CSVGTGAGGYTF. CDR3 coding DNA: TGCAGCGTCGGAACAGGGGCGGGTGGCTACACCTTC.

This chain uses TRBV5-6 with TRBJ1-1; D might be TRBD1 (5 bases). The CDR3 is 14 amino acids. V shed 0 bases and J shed 4 bases, with 10 bases lying between them. Germline V CDR1 and CDR2: SGHDT, YYEEEE. The CDR3 protein is CASSLVVGGTEAFF. The CDR3 DNA follows: TGTGCCAGCAGCTTGGTTGTTGGGGGCACTGAAGCTTTCTTT.

This clone came up once. The gene calls are TRBV7-2 and TRBJ2-2, with TRBD1 matching over 7 bases. J was trimmed by 2 bases and V by 5 bases; bases with no gene match: 5. The germline CDR1 and CDR2 sequences are SGHTA and FQGNSA. The CDR3 runs to 15 residues. The CDR3 loop is CASSRQGFNTGELFF. The CDR3 DNA reads TGTGCCAGCAGCCGACAGGGCTTTAACACCGGGGAGCTGTTTTTT.

The chain links TRBV7-9 to TRBJ2-1, with D possibly being TRBD2 (6 bases). There are 14 residues in the CDR3. Germline CDR1 is SEHNR and CDR2 is FQNEAQ (reference sequence). V was clipped by 5 bases and J by 12 bases, with 20 bases between them. This CDR3 is CASSQLSGTFVQFF. DNA for the CDR3: TGTGCCAGCAGCCAACTTAGCGGAACATTTGTGCAGTTCTTC.